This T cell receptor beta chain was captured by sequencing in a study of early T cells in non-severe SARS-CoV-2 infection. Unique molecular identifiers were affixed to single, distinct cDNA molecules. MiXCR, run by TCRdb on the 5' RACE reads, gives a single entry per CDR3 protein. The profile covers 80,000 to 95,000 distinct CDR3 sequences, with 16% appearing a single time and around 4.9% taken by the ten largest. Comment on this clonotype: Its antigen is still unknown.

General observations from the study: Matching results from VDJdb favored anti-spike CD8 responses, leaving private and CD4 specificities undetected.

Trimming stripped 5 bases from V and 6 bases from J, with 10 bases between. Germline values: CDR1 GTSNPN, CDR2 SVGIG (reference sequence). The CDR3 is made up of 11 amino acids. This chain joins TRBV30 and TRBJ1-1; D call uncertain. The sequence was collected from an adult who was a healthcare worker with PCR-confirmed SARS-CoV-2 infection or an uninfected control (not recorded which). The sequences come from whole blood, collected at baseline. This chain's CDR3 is CAWAVEAEAFF. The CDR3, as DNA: TGTGCCTGGGCGGTGGAAGCTGAAGCTTTCTTT.